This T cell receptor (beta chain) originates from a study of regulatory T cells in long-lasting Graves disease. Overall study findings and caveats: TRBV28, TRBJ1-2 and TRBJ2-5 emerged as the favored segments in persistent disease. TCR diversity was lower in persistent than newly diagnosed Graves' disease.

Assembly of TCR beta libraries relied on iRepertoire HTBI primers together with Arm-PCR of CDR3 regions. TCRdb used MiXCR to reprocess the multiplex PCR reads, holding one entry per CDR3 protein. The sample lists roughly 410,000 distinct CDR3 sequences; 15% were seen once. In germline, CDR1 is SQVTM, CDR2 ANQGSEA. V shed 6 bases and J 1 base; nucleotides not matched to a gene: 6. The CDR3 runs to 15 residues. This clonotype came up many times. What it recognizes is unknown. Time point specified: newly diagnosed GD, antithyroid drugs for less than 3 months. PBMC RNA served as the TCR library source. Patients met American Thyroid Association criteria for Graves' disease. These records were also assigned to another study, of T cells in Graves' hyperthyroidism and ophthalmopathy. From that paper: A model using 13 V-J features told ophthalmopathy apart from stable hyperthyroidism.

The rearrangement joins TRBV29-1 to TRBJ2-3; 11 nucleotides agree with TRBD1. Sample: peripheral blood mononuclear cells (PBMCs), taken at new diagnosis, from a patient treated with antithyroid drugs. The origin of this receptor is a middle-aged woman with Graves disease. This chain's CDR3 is CSVQGTGGGTDTQYF. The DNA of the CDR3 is TGCAGCGTGCAAGGGACAGGGGGAGGCACAGATACGCAGTATTTT.